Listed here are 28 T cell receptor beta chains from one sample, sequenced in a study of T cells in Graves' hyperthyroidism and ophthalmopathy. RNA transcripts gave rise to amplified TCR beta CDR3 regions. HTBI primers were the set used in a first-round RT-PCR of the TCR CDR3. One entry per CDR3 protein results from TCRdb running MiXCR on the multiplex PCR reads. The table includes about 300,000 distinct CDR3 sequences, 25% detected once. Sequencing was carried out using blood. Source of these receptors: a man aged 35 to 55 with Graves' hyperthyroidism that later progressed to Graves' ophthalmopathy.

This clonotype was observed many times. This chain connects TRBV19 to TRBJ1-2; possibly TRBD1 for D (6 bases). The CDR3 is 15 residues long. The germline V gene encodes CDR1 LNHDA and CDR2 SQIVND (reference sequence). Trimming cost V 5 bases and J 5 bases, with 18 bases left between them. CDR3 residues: CASSDEGDISYGYTF. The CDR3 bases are TGTGCCAGTAGTGACGAGGGGGACATTTCATATGGCTACACCTTC.

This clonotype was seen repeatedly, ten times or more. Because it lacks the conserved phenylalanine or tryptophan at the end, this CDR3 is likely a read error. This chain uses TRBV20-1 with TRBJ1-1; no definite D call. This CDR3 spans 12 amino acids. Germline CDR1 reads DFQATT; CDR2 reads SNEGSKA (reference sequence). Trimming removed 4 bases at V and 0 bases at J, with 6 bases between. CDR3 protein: CSAITMNTEAFL. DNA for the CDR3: TGCAGTGCTATAACGATGAACACTGAAGCTTTCTTA.

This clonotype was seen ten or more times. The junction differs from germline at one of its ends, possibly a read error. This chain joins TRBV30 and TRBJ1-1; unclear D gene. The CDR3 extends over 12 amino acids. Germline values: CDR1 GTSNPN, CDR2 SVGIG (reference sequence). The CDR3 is CARSQQNTEAFF. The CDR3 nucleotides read TGTGCCCGGAGCCAGCAGAACACTGAAGCTTTCTTT.

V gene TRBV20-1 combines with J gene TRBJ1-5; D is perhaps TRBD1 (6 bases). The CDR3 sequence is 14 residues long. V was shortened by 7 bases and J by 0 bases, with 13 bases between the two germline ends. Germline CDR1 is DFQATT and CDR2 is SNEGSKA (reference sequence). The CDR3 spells CSVIGQHSNQPQHF. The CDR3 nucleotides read TGCAGTGTTATAGGACAGCATAGCAATCAGCCCCAGCATTTT.

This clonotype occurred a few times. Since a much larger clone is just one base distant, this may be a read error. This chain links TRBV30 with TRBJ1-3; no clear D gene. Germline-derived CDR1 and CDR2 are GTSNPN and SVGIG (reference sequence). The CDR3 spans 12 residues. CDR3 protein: CAWSVSGNTTYF. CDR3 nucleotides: TGTGCCTGGAGTGTCTCGGGAAACACCACATATTTT.

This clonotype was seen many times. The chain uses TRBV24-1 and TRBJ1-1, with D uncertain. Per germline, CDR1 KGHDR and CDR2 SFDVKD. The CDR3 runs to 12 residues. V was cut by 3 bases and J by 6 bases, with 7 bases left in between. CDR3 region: CATSDRGAEAFF. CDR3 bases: TGTGCCACCAGTGATCGAGGTGCTGAAGCTTTCTTT.

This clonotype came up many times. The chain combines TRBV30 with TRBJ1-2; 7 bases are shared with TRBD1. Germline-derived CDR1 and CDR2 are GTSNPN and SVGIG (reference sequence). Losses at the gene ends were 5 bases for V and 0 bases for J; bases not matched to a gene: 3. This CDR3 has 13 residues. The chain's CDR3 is CAWAGQANYGYTF. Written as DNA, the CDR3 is TGTGCCTGGGCAGGACAGGCTAACTATGGCTACACCTTC.

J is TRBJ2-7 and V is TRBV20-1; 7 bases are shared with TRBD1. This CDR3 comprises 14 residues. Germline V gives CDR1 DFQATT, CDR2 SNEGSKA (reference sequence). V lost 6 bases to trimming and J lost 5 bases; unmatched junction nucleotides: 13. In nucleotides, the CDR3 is TGCAGTGCACCTAGGGGGCGCGGGTTCCACGAGCAGTACTTC. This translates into CSAPRGRGFHEQYF.

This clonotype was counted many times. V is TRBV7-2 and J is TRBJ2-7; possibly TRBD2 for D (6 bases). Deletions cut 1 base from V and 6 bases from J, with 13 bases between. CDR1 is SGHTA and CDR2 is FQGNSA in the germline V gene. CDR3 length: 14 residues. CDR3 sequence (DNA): TGTGCCAGCAGCTTAGTCCGGGAGATCGGCGAGCAGTACTTC. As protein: CASSLVREIGEQYF. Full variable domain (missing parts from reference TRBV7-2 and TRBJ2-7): GAGVSQSPSNKVTEKGKDVELRCDPISGHTALYWYRQSLGQGLEFLIYFQGNSAPDKSGLPSDRFSAERTGGSVSTLTIQRTQQEDSAVYLCASSLVREIGEQYFGPGTRLTVT.

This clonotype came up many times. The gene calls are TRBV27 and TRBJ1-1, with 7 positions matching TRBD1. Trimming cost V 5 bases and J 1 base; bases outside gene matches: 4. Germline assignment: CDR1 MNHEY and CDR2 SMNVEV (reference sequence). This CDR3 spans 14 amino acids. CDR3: CASSGRQGNTEAFF. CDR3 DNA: TGTGCCAGCAGTGGGAGACAGGGGAACACTGAAGCTTTCTTT.

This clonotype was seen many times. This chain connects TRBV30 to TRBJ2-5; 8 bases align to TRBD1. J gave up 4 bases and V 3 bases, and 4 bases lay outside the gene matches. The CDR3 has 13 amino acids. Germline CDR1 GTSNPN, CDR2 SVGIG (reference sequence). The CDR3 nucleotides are TGTGCCTGGAGGGGCAGGGGGCGAGAGACCCAGTACTTC. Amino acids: CAWRGRGRETQYF.

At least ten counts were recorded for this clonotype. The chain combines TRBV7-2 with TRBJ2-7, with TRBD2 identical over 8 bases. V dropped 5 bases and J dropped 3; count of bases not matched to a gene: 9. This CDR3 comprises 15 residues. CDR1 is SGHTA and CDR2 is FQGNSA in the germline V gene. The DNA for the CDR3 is TGTGCCAGCAGCCGAGGGACAAGCGGGAGCTACGAGCAGTACTTC. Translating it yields CASSRGTSGSYEQYF.

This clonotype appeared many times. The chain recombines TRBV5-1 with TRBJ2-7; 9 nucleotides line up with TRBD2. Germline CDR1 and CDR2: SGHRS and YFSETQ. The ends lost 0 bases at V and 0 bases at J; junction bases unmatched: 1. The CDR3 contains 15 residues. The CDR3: CASSLGLAASYEQYF. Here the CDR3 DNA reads TGCGCCAGCAGCTTGGGACTAGCGGCCTCCTACGAGCAGTACTTC.

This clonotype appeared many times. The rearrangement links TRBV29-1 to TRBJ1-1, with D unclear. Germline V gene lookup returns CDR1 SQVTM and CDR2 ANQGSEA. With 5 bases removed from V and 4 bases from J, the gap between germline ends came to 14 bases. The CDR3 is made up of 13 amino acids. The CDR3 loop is CSVKTPGSTEAFF. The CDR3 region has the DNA TGCAGCGTTAAAACGCCGGGGAGCACTGAAGCTTTCTTT.

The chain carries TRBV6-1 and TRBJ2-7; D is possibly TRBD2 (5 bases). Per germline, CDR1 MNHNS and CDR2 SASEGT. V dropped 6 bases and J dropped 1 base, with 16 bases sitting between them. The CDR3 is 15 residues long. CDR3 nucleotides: TGTGCCAGCAGACCCTACCGGGGAAGGTCCTACGAGCAGTACTTC. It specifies CASRPYRGRSYEQYF.

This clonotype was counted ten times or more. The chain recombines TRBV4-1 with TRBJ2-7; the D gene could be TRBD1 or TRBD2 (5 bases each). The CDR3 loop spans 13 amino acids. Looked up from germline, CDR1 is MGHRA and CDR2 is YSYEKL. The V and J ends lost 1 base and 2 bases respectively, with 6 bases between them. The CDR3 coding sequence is TGCGCCAGCAGCCAAGGGGGGACCTACGAGCAGTACTTC. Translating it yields CASSQGGTYEQYF.

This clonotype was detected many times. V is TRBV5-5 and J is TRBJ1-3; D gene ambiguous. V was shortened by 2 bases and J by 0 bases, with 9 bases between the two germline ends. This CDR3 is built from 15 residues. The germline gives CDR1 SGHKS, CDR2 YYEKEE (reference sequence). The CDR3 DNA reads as TGTGCCAGCAGCTTCGGCCCCATCTCTGGAAACACCATATATTTT. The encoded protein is CASSFGPISGNTIYF.

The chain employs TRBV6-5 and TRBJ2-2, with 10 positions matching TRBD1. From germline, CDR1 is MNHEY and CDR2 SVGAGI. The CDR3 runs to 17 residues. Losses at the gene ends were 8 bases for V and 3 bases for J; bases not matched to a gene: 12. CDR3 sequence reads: CASLPDRQGAYTGELFF. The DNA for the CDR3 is TGTGCCAGCTTACCCGATCGACAGGGGGCATACACCGGGGAGCTGTTTTTT.

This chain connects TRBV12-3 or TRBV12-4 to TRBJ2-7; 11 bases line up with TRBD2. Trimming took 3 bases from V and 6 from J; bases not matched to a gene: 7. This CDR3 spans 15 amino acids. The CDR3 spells CASSFGLAGGSEQYF. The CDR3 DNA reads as TGTGCCAGCAGTTTTGGACTAGCGGGTGGGAGCGAGCAGTACTTC.

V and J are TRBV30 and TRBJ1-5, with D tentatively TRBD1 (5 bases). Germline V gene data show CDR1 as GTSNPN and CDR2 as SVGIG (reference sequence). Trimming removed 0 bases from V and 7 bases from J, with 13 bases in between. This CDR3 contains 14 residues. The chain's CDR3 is CAWSVLGGRQPQHF. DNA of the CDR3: TGTGCCTGGAGTGTACTGGGGGGACGGCAGCCCCAGCATTTT.

This CDR3 reads CSAKVLAGYTGELFF. CDR3 DNA: TGCAGTGCTAAGGTCCTAGCGGGTTATACCGGGGAGCTGTTTTTT. This chain joins TRBV20-1 and TRBJ2-2; TRBD2 matches 8 bases. The germline V gene has CDR1 DFQATT and CDR2 SNEGSKA (reference sequence). Unmatched junction bases numbered 9, after V lost 4 bases and J lost 5 bases. This CDR3 comprises 15 residues.

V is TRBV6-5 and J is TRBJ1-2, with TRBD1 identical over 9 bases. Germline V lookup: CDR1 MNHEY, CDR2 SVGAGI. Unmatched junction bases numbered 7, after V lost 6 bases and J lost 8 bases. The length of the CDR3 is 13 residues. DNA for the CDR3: TGTGCCAGCAGCTACAACAGGGGGCACGGCTACACCTTC. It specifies CASSYNRGHGYTF.

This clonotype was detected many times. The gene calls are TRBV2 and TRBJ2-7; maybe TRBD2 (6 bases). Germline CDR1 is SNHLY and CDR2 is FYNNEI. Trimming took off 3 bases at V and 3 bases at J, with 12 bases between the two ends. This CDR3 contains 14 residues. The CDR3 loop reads CASSEGLYRYEQYF. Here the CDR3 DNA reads TGTGCCAGCAGTGAGGGACTGTACCGCTACGAGCAGTACTTC.

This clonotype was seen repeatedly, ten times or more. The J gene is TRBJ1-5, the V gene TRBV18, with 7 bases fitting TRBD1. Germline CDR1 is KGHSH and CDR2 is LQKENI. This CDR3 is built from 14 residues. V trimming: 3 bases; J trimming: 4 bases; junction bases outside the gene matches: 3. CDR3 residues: CASSPKQGNQPQHF. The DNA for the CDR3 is TGTGCCAGCTCACCCAAACAGGGGAATCAGCCCCAGCATTTT.

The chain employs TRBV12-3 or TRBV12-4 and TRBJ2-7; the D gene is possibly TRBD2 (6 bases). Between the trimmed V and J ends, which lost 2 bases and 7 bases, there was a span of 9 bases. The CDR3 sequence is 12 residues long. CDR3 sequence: CASSLTGVEQYF. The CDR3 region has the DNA TGTGCCAGCAGTTTAACGGGGGTTGAGCAGTACTTC.

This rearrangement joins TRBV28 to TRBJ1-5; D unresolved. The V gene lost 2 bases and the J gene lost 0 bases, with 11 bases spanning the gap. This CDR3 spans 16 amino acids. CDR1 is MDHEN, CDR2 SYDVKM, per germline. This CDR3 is CASSLRHRFSNQPQHF. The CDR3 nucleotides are TGTGCCAGCAGTTTAAGACACAGATTTAGCAATCAGCCCCAGCATTTT.

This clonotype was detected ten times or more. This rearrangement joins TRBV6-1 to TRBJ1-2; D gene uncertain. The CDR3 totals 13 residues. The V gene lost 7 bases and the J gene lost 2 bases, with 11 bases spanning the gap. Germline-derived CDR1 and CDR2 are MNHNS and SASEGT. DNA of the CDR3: TGTGCCAGCAAGTCTAGGAAAAACTATGGCTACACCTTC. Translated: CASKSRKNYGYTF.

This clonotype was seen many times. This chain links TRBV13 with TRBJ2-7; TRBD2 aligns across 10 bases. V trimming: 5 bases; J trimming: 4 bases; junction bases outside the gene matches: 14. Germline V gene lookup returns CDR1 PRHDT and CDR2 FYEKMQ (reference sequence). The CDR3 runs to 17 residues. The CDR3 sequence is CASSAGLASEGWYEQYF. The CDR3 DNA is TGTGCCAGCAGCGCGGGACTAGCGTCGGAGGGTTGGTACGAGCAGTACTTC.